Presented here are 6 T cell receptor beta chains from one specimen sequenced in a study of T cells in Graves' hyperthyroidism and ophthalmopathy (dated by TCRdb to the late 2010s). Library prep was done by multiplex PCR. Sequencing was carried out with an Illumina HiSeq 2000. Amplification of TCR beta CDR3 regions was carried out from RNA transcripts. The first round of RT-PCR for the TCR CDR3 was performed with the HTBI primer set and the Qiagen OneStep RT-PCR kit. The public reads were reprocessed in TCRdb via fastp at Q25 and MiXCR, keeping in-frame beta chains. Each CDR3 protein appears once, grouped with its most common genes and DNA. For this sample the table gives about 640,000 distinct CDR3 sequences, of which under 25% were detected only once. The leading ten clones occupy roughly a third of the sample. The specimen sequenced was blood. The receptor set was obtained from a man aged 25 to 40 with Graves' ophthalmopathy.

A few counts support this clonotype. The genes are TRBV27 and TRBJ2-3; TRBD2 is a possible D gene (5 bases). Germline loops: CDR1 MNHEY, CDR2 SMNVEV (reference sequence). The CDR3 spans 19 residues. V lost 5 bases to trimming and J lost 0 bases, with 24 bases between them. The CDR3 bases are TGTGCCAGCAGTCCCAAAGCGGTTGGGTTCGCGGCTAGCACAGATACGCAGTATTTT. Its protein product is CASSPKAVGFAASTDTQYF.

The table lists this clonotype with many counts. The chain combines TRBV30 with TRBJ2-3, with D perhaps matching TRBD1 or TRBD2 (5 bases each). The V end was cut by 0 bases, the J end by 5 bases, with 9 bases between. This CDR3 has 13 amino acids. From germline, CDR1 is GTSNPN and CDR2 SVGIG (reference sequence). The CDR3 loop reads CAWSVRGGDTQYF. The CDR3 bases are TGTGCCTGGAGTGTACGTGGGGGAGATACGCAGTATTTT. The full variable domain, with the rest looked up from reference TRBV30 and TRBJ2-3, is SQTIHQWPATLVQPVGSPLSLECTVEGTSNPNLYWYRQAAGRGLQLLFYSVGIGQISSEVPQNLSASRPQDRQFILSSKKLLLSDSGFYLCAWSVRGGDTQYFGPGTRLTVL.

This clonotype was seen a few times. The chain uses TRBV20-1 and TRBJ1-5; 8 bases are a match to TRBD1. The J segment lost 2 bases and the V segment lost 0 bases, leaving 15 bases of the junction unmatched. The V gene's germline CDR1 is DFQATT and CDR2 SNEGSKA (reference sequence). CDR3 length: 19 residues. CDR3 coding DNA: TGCAGTGCTAGAGAGGGGACAGGCAACCCTTGGGATGGCAATCAGCCCCAGCATTTT. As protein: CSAREGTGNPWDGNQPQHF.

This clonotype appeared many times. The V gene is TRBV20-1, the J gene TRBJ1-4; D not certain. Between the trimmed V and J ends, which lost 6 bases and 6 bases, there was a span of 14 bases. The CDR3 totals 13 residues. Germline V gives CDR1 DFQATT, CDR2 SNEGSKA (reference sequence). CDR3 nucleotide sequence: TGCAGTGCCCAGGACGGCATCCATGAAAAACTGTTTTTT. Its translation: CSAQDGIHEKLFF.

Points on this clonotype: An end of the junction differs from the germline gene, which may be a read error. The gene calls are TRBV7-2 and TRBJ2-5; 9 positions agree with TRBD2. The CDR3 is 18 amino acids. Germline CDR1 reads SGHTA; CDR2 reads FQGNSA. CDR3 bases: TGTGCCAGCAGCAGCTTAGAAGGTGGCGGGAGGGCCGGAGAGTCCCAGTACTTC. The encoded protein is CASSSLEGGGRAGESQYF.

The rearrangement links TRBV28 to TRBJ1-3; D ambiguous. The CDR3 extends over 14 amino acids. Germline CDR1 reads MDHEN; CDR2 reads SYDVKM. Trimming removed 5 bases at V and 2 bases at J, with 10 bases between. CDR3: CASSRGGTGNTIYF. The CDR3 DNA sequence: TGTGCCAGCAGTCGTGGAGGCACTGGAAACACCATATATTTT.